Listed here are 25 T cell receptor beta chains from one sample, sequenced in a study of blood T cell repertoires in COVID-19. Clones were read by immunoSEQ multiplex PCR, and TCRdb kept only the in-frame ones, dropping some. The sample lists 250,000 to 350,000 clones, 70% to 90% occurring once. Sequenced material: peripheral blood. The receptors here all came from a human donor with COVID-19, enrolled during active disease. The donor label of this sample is uncertain.

V gene TRBV3-1 (or the pseudogene TRBV3-2) combines with J gene TRBJ1-2; weak D call: TRBD1 (5 bases). The CDR3 totals 11 residues. V lost 3 bases and J lost 14, with 13 bases in between. CDR1 and CDR2 from the germline V gene are LGHDT and YNNKEL (reference sequence). CDR3: CASSHGGNLTF. CDR3 DNA sequence: TGTGCCAGCAGCCATGGGGGGAACTTGACCTTC.

The rearrangement uses TRBV28 and TRBJ1-2; 7 bases line up with TRBD1. The V gene's germline CDR1 is MDHEN and CDR2 SYDVKM. The length of the CDR3 is 13 residues. With V trimmed by 5 bases and J by 4 bases, 4 bases remained unmatched. The CDR3 DNA is TGTGCCAGCAGTGACAGGGTTGGCTATGGCTACACCTTC. Its translation: CASSDRVGYGYTF.

The chain combines TRBV5-1 with TRBJ1-6; maybe TRBD1 (6 bases). Germline lookup yields CDR1 SGHRS and CDR2 YFSETQ. The length of the CDR3 is 17 residues. Deletions cut 4 bases from V and 5 bases from J, with 19 bases between. CDR3 sequence (DNA): TGCGCCAGCAGCCTTCGTGGGGGGGCGGTCAATAATTCACCCCTCCACTTT. Amino acids: CASSLRGGAVNNSPLHF.

The CDR3 nucleotides read TGTGCCAGCACGGGGTCCACGACAGGGTCAGATACGCAGTATTTT. Amino acids: CASTGSTTGSDTQYF. The V and J genes are TRBV27 and TRBJ2-3; 7 nucleotides line up with TRBD1. The V gene end was trimmed by 7 bases and the J gene end by 4 bases; junction bases not matched to a gene: 11. The CDR3 length is 15 residues. Germline loops: CDR1 MNHEY, CDR2 SMNVEV (reference sequence).

This clone has a count of ten or more. The chain joins TRBV6-1 to TRBJ1-3; D is perhaps TRBD1 (6 bases). CDR3 length: 13 residues. Trimming removed 3 bases from V and 7 bases from J, with 10 bases in between. CDR1 is MNHNS, CDR2 SASEGT, per germline. This CDR3 reads CASSDGGANTIYF. In nucleotides, the CDR3 is TGTGCCAGCAGTGACGGGGGGGCTAACACCATATATTTT.

This chain uses TRBV29-1 with TRBJ2-7, with 7 bases fitting TRBD1. V shed 4 bases and J 5 bases; nucleotides not matched to a gene: 14. CDR1 is SQVTM, CDR2 ANQGSEA, per germline. CDR3 length: 15 residues. This CDR3 is CSVARPGGPLDEQYF. In DNA, the CDR3 is TGCAGCGTTGCGCGGCCAGGGGGACCTCTCGACGAGCAGTACTTC.

The chain links TRBV7-9 to TRBJ1-3, with 10 bases matching TRBD1. This CDR3 has 17 residues. V lost 8 bases, J lost 4 bases, and 14 bases stayed unmatched. Germline CDR1 SEHNR, CDR2 FQNEAQ (reference sequence). As DNA, the CDR3 is TGTGCCAGCGAAGATCGGGACAGGGGAAGGAAAGGAAACACCATATATTTT. Its translation: CASEDRDRGRKGNTIYF.

The rearrangement joins TRBV5-8 to TRBJ2-1; TRBD2 matches 15 bases. V shed 4 bases, J shed 8 bases, and the junction held 7 bases outside the gene matches. The germline V gene encodes CDR1 SGHTS and CDR2 YDEGEE. The CDR3 is 16 residues long. In DNA, the CDR3 is TGTGCCAGCAGCCCGGGACTAGCGGGAGGTTTTGATGAGCAGTTCTTC. Its protein product is CASSPGLAGGFDEQFF.

The chain couples TRBV27 to TRBJ1-3; D perhaps matches TRBD1 (5 bases). CDR1 MNHEY and CDR2 SMNVEV come from the germline V gene (reference sequence). Trimming cost V 6 bases and J 1 base, with 7 bases left between them. The CDR3 sequence is 13 residues long. CDR3 bases: TGTGCCAGCAGAGGACATTCTGGAAACACCATATATTTT. Encoded protein: CASRGHSGNTIYF.

The rearrangement links TRBV5-1 to TRBJ1-1, with D possibly TRBD1 on 5 matching bases. Trimming stripped 1 base from V and 5 bases from J, with 12 bases between. The CDR3 runs to 14 residues. CDR1 is SGHRS and CDR2 is YFSETQ in the germline V gene. The CDR3 sequence is CASSLPDSITEAFF. In DNA form, the CDR3 reads TGCGCCAGCAGCTTGCCCGACAGTATAACTGAAGCTTTCTTT.

This rearrangement joins TRBV14 to TRBJ2-5; 12 bases fit TRBD2. The trim removed 4 bases at V and 4 bases at J, leaving 4 bases unmatched. The length of the CDR3 is 15 residues. CDR1 SGHDN and CDR2 FVKESK come from the germline V gene. CDR3 coding DNA: TGTGCCAGCAGCCGACTAGCGGGAGACAGAGAGACCCAGTACTTC. As protein: CASSRLAGDRETQYF.

The gene calls are TRBV6-5 and TRBJ2-7; 9 bases map to TRBD2. Trimming removed 8 bases from V and 2 bases from J; junction bases left unmatched: 4. The CDR3 has 13 amino acids. Germline V lookup: CDR1 MNHEY, CDR2 SVGAGI. DNA of the CDR3: TGTGCCAGCGGGGCGGGAGGGACCTACGAGCAGTACTTC. Translation gives CASGAGGTYEQYF.

In its sample, this clone was seen once. The CDR3 DNA reads TGTGCCAGCAGTTTTGGGGGGGCAAATGAAAAACTGTTTTTT. Translating it yields CASSFGGANEKLFF. This chain joins TRBV27 and TRBJ1-4; a weak D match, TRBD1 (6 bases). Germline V gives CDR1 MNHEY, CDR2 SMNVEV (reference sequence). The CDR3 runs 14 residues. V lost 3 bases, J lost 5 bases, and 10 bases lay in between.

The V call is TRBV10-3, the J call TRBJ1-1, with a possible D match to TRBD1 (6 bases). The CDR3 is 18 amino acids. Germline lookup yields CDR1 ENHRY and CDR2 SYGVKD. The ends were cut back, 0 bases at V and 0 bases at J, with 17 bases in the middle. CDR3 protein: CAISESGRSGAMNTEAFF. The DNA for the CDR3 is TGTGCCATCAGTGAGTCGGGCAGGTCAGGGGCAATGAACACTGAAGCTTTCTTT.

CDR3 sequence (DNA): TGTGCCAGCAGCGTACTTTACTACACCGGGGAGCTGTTTTTT. Residues: CASSVLYYTGELFF. The chain recombines TRBV9 with TRBJ2-2; D not resolved. The CDR3 is 14 residues long. Deletions cut 1 base from V and 3 bases from J, with 7 bases between. Germline V gene lookup returns CDR1 SGDLS and CDR2 YYNGEE.

CDR3 in amino acids: CASSPSAGQGGSGYTF. The CDR3 bases are TGTGCCAGCTCACCCAGTGCGGGGCAGGGCGGGTCCGGCTACACCTTC. The chain recombines TRBV18 with TRBJ1-2, with D perhaps TRBD1 (5 bases). The CDR3 has 16 amino acids. The germline V gene has CDR1 KGHSH and CDR2 LQKENI. Between the trimmed V and J ends, which lost 3 bases and 8 bases, there was a span of 22 bases.

This chain connects TRBV19 to TRBJ2-2, with TRBD2 matching 8 bases. J lost 2 bases, V lost 9 bases, and 5 bases had no gene match. Per germline, CDR1 LNHDA and CDR2 SQIVND (reference sequence). The CDR3 runs 14 residues. The CDR3 reads CASRGLANTGELFF. CDR3 nucleotide sequence: TGTGCCAGCAGAGGACTAGCCAACACCGGGGAGCTGTTTTTT. The full variable domain, with the rest looked up from reference TRBV19 and TRBJ2-2, is DGGITQSPKYLFRKEGQNVTLSCEQNLNHDAMYWYRQDPGQGLRLIYYSQIVNDFQKGDIAEGYSVSREKKESFPLTVTSAQKNPTAFYLCASRGLANTGELFFGEGSRLTVL.

J is TRBJ1-2 and V is TRBV27; TRBD1 matches 8 bases. Germline V gene data show CDR1 as MNHEY and CDR2 as SMNVEV (reference sequence). With 2 bases clipped from V and 1 base from J, the junction kept 15 bases outside the gene matches. The CDR3 totals 19 residues. The CDR3: CASSLRGPHRGDFNYGYTF. As DNA, the CDR3 is TGTGCCAGCAGTTTAAGGGGGCCCCACAGGGGGGATTTTAACTATGGCTACACCTTC.

This clone was counted a few times. The V call is TRBV2, the J call TRBJ2-7; 8 positions match TRBD1. Looked up from germline, CDR1 is SNHLY and CDR2 is FYNNEI. The length of the CDR3 is 14 residues. The trim removed 4 bases at V and 0 bases at J, leaving 2 bases unmatched. CDR3 protein: CASSGRGLSYEQYF. For the CDR3, the DNA is TGTGCCAGCAGTGGCAGGGGGCTCTCCTACGAGCAGTACTTC.

The chain carries TRBV5-3 and TRBJ2-7; 10 bases match TRBD2. Being an ORF, TRBV5-3 has a function that is uncertain. The CDR3 loop spans 16 amino acids. J was trimmed by 4 bases and V by 3 bases; bases with no gene match: 10. The CDR3 DNA is TGTGCCAGAAGCTCCCAACCTAGCGGGAGTTTTTACGAGCAGTACTTC. The encoded protein is CARSSQPSGSFYEQYF.

The genes are TRBV27 and TRBJ2-7, with TRBD2 matching over 10 bases. V trimming: 5 bases; J trimming: 1 base; junction bases outside the gene matches: 17. This CDR3 has 19 residues. CDR1 and CDR2 from the germline V gene are MNHEY and SMNVEV (reference sequence). CDR3 DNA sequence: TGTGCCAGCAGTAGTATAGCGGGAGGAGTGCCGCGGGGATCCTACGAGCAGTACTTC. This gives the protein CASSSIAGGVPRGSYEQYF.

The chain couples TRBV27 to TRBJ2-3, with a tentative D call TRBD1 (6 bases). V lost 10 bases, J lost 4 bases, and 21 bases lay in between. This CDR3 spans 15 amino acids. Germline V gives CDR1 MNHEY, CDR2 SMNVEV (reference sequence). The CDR3: CATALQGSLADTQYF. The CDR3 DNA follows: TGTGCCACCGCCTTACAGGGAAGCTTGGCAGATACGCAGTATTTT.

A word on this clone: The sample contains more than one DNA sequence encoding this CDR3. V is TRBV2 and J is TRBJ1-4; 8 bases are a match to TRBD1. The CDR3 sequence is 13 residues long. Germline-derived CDR1 and CDR2 are SNHLY and FYNNEI. With V trimmed by 4 bases and J by 10 bases, 5 bases remained unmatched. CDR3 in DNA: TGTGCCAGCAGTGGCCAGGGGGCCGGAAAACTGTTTTTT. Encoded protein: CASSGQGAGKLFF. Supplemented by reference TRBV2 and TRBJ1-4, the full variable domain reads EPEVTQTPSHQVTQMGQEVILRCVPISNHLYFYWYRQILGQKVEFLVSFYNNEISEKSEIFDDQFSVERPDGSNFTLKIRSTKLEDSAMYFCASSGQGAGKLFFGSGTQLSVL.

The CDR3: CASSLMSGRTDTQYF. Here the CDR3 DNA reads TGTGCCAGCAGCTTAATGTCAGGGCGCACAGATACGCAGTATTTT. V and J are TRBV7-3 and TRBJ2-3; TRBD1 might be the D (5 bases). The V gene's germline CDR1 is SGHTA and CDR2 FQGTGA. The CDR3 is made up of 15 amino acids. The V end was cut by 1 base, the J end by 1 base, with 9 bases between.

This clone was found once. This CDR3 reads CASSWDRGTDGYTF. DNA for the CDR3: TGCGCCAGCAGCTGGGACAGGGGAACCGATGGCTACACCTTC. This chain links TRBV5-1 with TRBJ1-2; 10 bases align to TRBD1. V gave up 3 bases and J gave up 6 bases; unmatched junction bases: 5. Germline V gives CDR1 SGHRS, CDR2 YFSETQ. This CDR3 is built from 14 residues.